Included here is one T cell receptor beta chain sequence, with context. This specimen comes from a study of glioma-infiltrating T cells after dendritic cell vaccination. Across the whole study: Treatment, given 2003 to 2012, was autologous tumor lysate-pulsed dendritic cell vaccination. The vaccine used monocyte-derived dendritic cells pulsed overnight with autologous tumor lysate.

Sequenced by immunoSEQ multiplex PCR; TCRdb stores in-frame clones only, minus some. The sample records 99,000 or so clones, nearly 90% being singletons. Time point: after dendritic cell vaccination, including at tumor progression/relapse. PBMC sampling occurred before vaccination, two weeks after the third dose, and at progression. Trimming took off 5 bases at V and 9 bases at J, with 21 bases between the two ends. Germline CDR1 and CDR2: SGHTA and FQGTGA. The CDR3 contains 15 residues. V gene TRBV7-3 combines with J gene TRBJ2-3, with D tentatively TRBD1 (5 bases). Source: blood, taken after dendritic cell vaccination. The clonotype was recovered from a human donor with glioblastoma. The CDR3 DNA is TGTGCCAGCAGCCCCCTGGGGCCTTCCGATGGGACGCAGTATTTT. Protein sequence: CASSPLGPSDGTQYF.